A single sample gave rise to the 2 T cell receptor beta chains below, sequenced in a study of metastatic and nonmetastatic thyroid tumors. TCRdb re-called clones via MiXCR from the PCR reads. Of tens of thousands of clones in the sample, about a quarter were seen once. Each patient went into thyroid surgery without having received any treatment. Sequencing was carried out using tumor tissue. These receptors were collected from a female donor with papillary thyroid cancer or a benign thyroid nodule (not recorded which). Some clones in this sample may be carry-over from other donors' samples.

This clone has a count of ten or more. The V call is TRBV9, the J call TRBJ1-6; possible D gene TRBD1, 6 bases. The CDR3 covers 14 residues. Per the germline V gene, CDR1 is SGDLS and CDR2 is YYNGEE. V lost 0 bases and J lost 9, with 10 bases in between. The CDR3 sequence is CASSVEGVGSPLHF. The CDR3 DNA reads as TGTGCCAGCAGCGTAGAGGGGGTAGGTTCACCCCTCCACTTT.

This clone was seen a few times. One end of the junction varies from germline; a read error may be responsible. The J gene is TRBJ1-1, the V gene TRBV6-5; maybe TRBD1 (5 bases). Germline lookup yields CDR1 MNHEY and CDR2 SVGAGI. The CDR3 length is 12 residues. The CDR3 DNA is TGTGCTAGCAGTTTAGCCGGGACTAAAGCTTTCTTT. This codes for CASSLAGTKAFF.